A selection of T cell receptor beta chains follows, all from one sample in a study of PD-L1 blockade in urothelial cancer. Assay: immunoSEQ multiplex PCR; the TCRdb copy retains only in-frame clones and omits some. The table has about 45,000 clones, roughly four fifths seen once. The sequenced sample was PBMCs, obtained around atezolizumab (anti-PD-L1) treatment. The receptors were sampled from a man in his fifties or sixties with urothelial cancer. Each CDR3 is given with its conserved first and last residue. The order of the fields is J gene, V gene, clone size, D gene, CDR3 protein, CDR3 DNA. The D gene is left open where the match is weak. Only some rows state a clone size, as once, few, many or a class for expanded clones.

>TRBJ2-5|TRBV19|.|.
CASSIGQGAGVETQYF
TGTGCCAGTAGTATTGGTCAGGGGGCGGGAGTGGAGACCCAGTACTTC
>TRBJ2-7|TRBV5-1|.|TRBD2
CASSLGSSGGSEQYF
TGCGCCAGCAGCTTGGGTAGTAGCGGGGGGAGCGAGCAGTACTTC
>TRBJ1-4|TRBV5-1|.|.
CASSSAGNEKLFF
TGCGCCAGCAGCTCGGCAGGGAATGAAAAACTGTTTTTT
>TRBJ2-3|TRBV5-1|.|.
CASSTGQVTDTQYF
TGCGCCAGCAGCACGGGACAAGTCACAGATACGCAGTATTTT
>TRBJ2-7|TRBV30|.|.
CAWSVWQGWSYEQYF
TGTGCCTGGAGTGTCTGGCAGGGTTGGTCCTACGAGCAGTACTTC
>TRBJ1-3|TRBV6-5|once|.
CASSYSDRHSGNTIYF
TGTGCCAGCAGTTACTCGGACAGACACTCTGGAAACACCATATATTTT
>TRBJ1-2|TRBV19|few|.
CASSMDSFYGYTF
TGTGCCAGTAGTATGGACAGCTTCTATGGCTACACCTTC
>TRBJ2-1|TRBV15|.|TRBD2
CATSRVAGGISEQFF
TGTGCCACCAGCAGGGTAGCGGGGGGCATCAGTGAGCAGTTCTTC
>TRBJ2-3|TRBV4-3|.|.
CASSQEYTDTDTQYF
TGCGCCAGCAGCCAAGAATACACAGACACAGATACGCAGTATTTT
>TRBJ2-7|TRBV6-5|.|TRBD1
CASTDRVGNYEQYF
TGTGCCAGCACCGACAGGGTTGGGAACTACGAGCAGTACTTC
>TRBJ2-7|TRBV27|.|TRBD2
CASSLRVLAGGSGYEQYF
TGTGCCAGCAGTTTAAGGGTCCTAGCGGGAGGGTCGGGCTACGAGCAGTACTTC
>TRBJ2-5|TRBV28|.|TRBD2
CAASTRAGGKETQYF
TGTGCCGCCAGCACTAGGGCGGGGGGCAAAGAGACCCAGTACTTC
>TRBJ1-2|TRBV5-8|.|.
CASSFDSRQINYGYTF
TGTGCCAGCAGCTTTGACAGCAGACAGATTAACTATGGCTACACCTTC
>TRBJ1-3|TRBV18|.|.
CASSPGSGAGNTIYF
TGTGCCAGCTCACCAGGCTCAGGGGCTGGAAACACCATATATTTT
>TRBJ1-1|TRBV5-6|.|TRBD1
CASSPGQGSTEAFF
TGTGCCAGCAGCCCCGGACAGGGGAGCACTGAAGCTTTCTTT
>TRBJ1-2|TRBV6-1|.|.
CASSLQQGTNYGYTF
TGTGCCAGCAGTCTGCAGCAGGGGACTAACTATGGCTACACCTTC
>TRBJ2-5|TRBV7-8|.|TRBD2
CASSLTSGGAFWETQYF
TGTGCCAGCAGCCTAACTAGCGGGGGGGCGTTTTGGGAGACCCAGTACTTC
>TRBJ2-1|TRBV30|.|.
CAWSPRSNTYNEQFF
TGTGCCTGGAGTCCCAGAAGTAATACCTACAATGAGCAGTTCTTC
>TRBJ1-5|TRBV10-2|.|.
CASSEGQGKQPQHF
TGCGCCAGCAGTGAAGGGCAGGGGAAACAGCCCCAGCATTTT
>TRBJ2-5|TRBV5-1|.|TRBD1
CASRPGTGKETQYF
TGCGCCAGCCGTCCGGGGACAGGTAAAGAGACCCAGTACTTC
>TRBJ1-3|TRBV19|.|.
CASSNRVYGNTIYF
TGTGCCAGTAGTAACAGGGTTTACGGAAACACCATATATTTT
>TRBJ1-1|TRBV5-4|.|TRBD1
CASSHNRGNTEAFF
TGTGCCAGCAGCCACAACAGGGGTAACACTGAAGCTTTCTTT
>TRBJ2-7|TRBV6-6|few|.
CASSYSSGEQYF
TGTGCCAGCAGTTACTCGAGTGGCGAGCAGTACTTC
>TRBJ1-5|TRBV19|.|TRBD1
CASRMDRTSNQPQHF
TGTGCCAGTAGAATGGACAGGACAAGCAATCAGCCCCAGCATTTT
>TRBJ2-6|TRBV27|.|.
CASSWGGSGANVLTF
TGTGCCAGCAGTTGGGGAGGCTCTGGGGCCAACGTCCTGACTTTC
>TRBJ2-5|TRBV6-1|few|.
CASSLGTLETQYF
TGTGCCAGCAGCTTGGGGACTCTGGAGACCCAGTACTTC
>TRBJ2-3|TRBV6-5|.|.
CASRTDRNTQYF
TGTGCCAGCAGAACCGACAGGAATACGCAGTATTTT
>TRBJ2-7|TRBV6-1|.|.
CASSEAAGTYEQYF
TGTGCCAGCAGTGAAGCGGCAGGGACCTACGAGCAGTACTTC
>TRBJ1-5|TRBV7-9|.|TRBD1
CASSLIQGADSNQPQHF
TGTGCCAGCAGCTTAATACAGGGGGCGGATAGCAATCAGCCCCAGCATTTT
>TRBJ1-1|TRBV6-1|.|.
CASSEPGHHTEAFF
TGTGCCAGCAGTGAACCGGGACACCACACTGAAGCTTTCTTT
>TRBJ2-7|TRBV30|.|TRBD1
CAWSKGQGEYEQYF
TGTGCCTGGAGTAAGGGACAGGGTGAGTACGAGCAGTACTTC
>TRBJ1-2|TRBV28|few|.
CASSIPQANYGYTF
TGTGCCAGCAGTATCCCGCAGGCTAACTATGGCTACACCTTC
>TRBJ1-2|TRBV6-1|.|.
CASSEERVPGGGYTF
TGTGCCAGCAGTGAAGAGCGGGTCCCCGGGGGTGGCTACACCTTC
>TRBJ2-5|TRBV7-7|.|.
CASSLLAGIQETQYF
TGTGCTAGCAGCTTACTGGCGGGAATACAAGAGACCCAGTACTTC
>TRBJ2-5|TRBV27|once|TRBD2
CASSLFWTSGRAETQYF
TGTGCCAGCAGTTTATTTTGGACTAGCGGGAGGGCGGAGACCCAGTACTTC
>TRBJ2-1|TRBV27|once|.
CASSRQSSYNEQFF
TGTGCCAGCAGTCGACAGAGCTCCTACAATGAGCAGTTCTTC
>TRBJ2-5|TRBV5-6|.|.
CASSLTEETQYF
TGTGCCAGCAGCTTGACGGAAGAGACCCAGTACTTC
>TRBJ2-3|TRBV28|.|.
CASSLDLPSTDTQYF
TGTGCCAGCAGTTTAGACTTGCCTAGCACAGATACGCAGTATTTT
>TRBJ2-7|TRBV4-3|.|.
CASSQPTGEQYF
TGCGCCAGCAGCCAACCTACGGGCGAGCAGTACTTC
>TRBJ1-2|TRBV28|.|.
CASSRAGGPIYGYTF
TGTGCCAGCAGCCGAGCGGGGGGGCCTATCTATGGCTACACCTTC
>TRBJ2-5|TRBV5-4|.|.
CASSGGTEETQYF
TGTGCCAGCAGCGGAGGGACCGAAGAGACCCAGTACTTC
>TRBJ1-6|TRBV6-1|.|.
CASSDGRYNSPLHF
TGTGCCAGCAGTGACGGCAGGTATAATTCACCCCTCCACTTT
>TRBJ1-6|TRBV5-4|few|.
CASSPTSGRLNSPLHF
TGTGCCAGCAGCCCTACCAGCGGACGGCTTAATTCACCCCTCCACTTT
>TRBJ1-1|TRBV30|.|.
CAGSQGSAFF
TGTGCCGGATCTCAGGGCTCAGCTTTCTTT
>TRBJ2-3|TRBV28|.|.
CASRLSPPDTQYF
TGTGCCAGCAGACTATCCCCGCCAGATACGCAGTATTTT
>TRBJ2-3|TRBV19|.|.
CASSPFRGAPTDTQYF
TGTGCCAGTAGTCCCTTCCGGGGTGCACCCACAGATACGCAGTATTTT
>TRBJ1-2|TRBV2|.|.
CASSPRQQQYGYTF
TGTGCCAGCAGTCCCCGACAGCAGCAATATGGCTACACCTTC
>TRBJ1-2|TRBV28|few|TRBD1
CASSLSGTGGGYTF
TGTGCCAGCAGTCTCTCCGGGACAGGCGGTGGCTACACCTTC
>TRBJ1-2|TRBV6-5|once|TRBD1
CASSYSGQGNYGYTF
TGTGCCAGCAGTTACTCCGGACAGGGGAACTATGGCTACACCTTC
>TRBJ2-7|TRBV6-5|.|TRBD2
CASSYEGAGGSYEQYF
TGTGCCAGCAGTTACGAGGGAGCGGGGGGAAGCTACGAGCAGTACTTC
>TRBJ2-7|TRBV27|.|.
CASSLIDAGVHEQYF
TGTGCCAGCAGTTTGATTGATGCGGGCGTTCACGAGCAGTACTTC
>TRBJ2-3|TRBV5-1|.|.
CASGGLRLTDTQYF
TGCGCCAGCGGAGGACTCCGCTTGACAGATACGCAGTATTTT
>TRBJ1-5|TRBV6-5|.|TRBD1
CASRRTGNSNQPQHF
TGTGCCAGCAGACGGACAGGGAATAGCAATCAGCCCCAGCATTTT